A selection of T cell receptor beta chains follows, all from one sample in a study of cytomegalovirus exposure and HLA in healthy donors. Data came from immunoSEQ multiplex PCR; TCRdb stores just in-frame clones and leaves some out. The repertoire holds roughly 100,000 clones, with less than 80% as singletons. Material: PBMCs. These receptors originate from a man aged 25 to 40 in good health and CMV-seronegative. CDR3s include the opening cysteine and the closing phenylalanine or tryptophan. The D gene is left open where the match is weak. Where a row states a size, it is once, few, many or the class of an expanded clone; other rows omit it.

clone size | D gene | J gene | V gene | CDR3 protein | CDR3 DNA
. | . | TRBJ2-7 | TRBV6-5 | CASSYSAGNYEQYF | TGTGCCAGCAGTTACTCCGCAGGAAATTACGAGCAGTACTTC
once | . | TRBJ1-3 | TRBV9 | CASSNLMDSHTRDTIYF | TGTGCCAGCAGCAACCTCATGGACAGCCACACGCGGGACACCATATATTTT
. | . | TRBJ1-2 | TRBV6-1 | CASSEEQGTGYTF | TGTGCCAGCAGTGAAGAACAGGGTACTGGCTACACCTTC
. | . | TRBJ2-5 | TRBV7-8 | CASSLLQETQYF | TGTGCCAGCAGCTTGTTACAAGAGACCCAGTACTTC
. | TRBD2 | TRBJ2-5 | TRBV5-4 | CASSLVGREGRETQYF | TGTGCCAGCAGCTTGGTAGGGCGGGAGGGCCGGGAGACCCAGTACTTC
few | TRBD1 | TRBJ2-3 | TRBV7-9 | CASSLATGATDTQYF | TGTGCCAGCAGCTTAGCGACAGGGGCCACAGATACGCAGTATTTT
few | . | TRBJ2-7 | TRBV29-1 | CSVMTQTYEQYF | TGCAGCGTGATGACACAGACCTACGAGCAGTACTTC
few | . | TRBJ1-5 | TRBV7-8 | CASGPRVGGNQPQHF | TGTGCCAGCGGACCCAGGGTAGGGGGCAATCAGCCCCAGCATTTT
. | TRBD1 | TRBJ2-5 | TRBV27 | CASSPRTGYEETQYF | TGTGCCAGCAGTCCTCGGACAGGGTATGAGGAGACCCAGTACTTC
. | . | TRBJ2-1 | TRBV4-3 | CASSQGRWAAEQFF | TGCGCCAGCAGCCAGGGGCGTTGGGCGGCTGAGCAGTTCTTC
. | TRBD1 | TRBJ2-4 | TRBV27 | CASSQTSGQKNIQYF | TGTGCCAGCAGTCAAACCTCGGGACAGAAAAACATTCAGTACTTC
few | . | TRBJ2-7 | TRBV7-2 | CASSADYEQYF | TGTGCCAGCAGCGCGGACTACGAGCAGTACTTC
. | . | TRBJ2-3 | TRBV6-4 | CASNQRRDTDTQYF | TGTGCCAGCAACCAAAGACGGGACACAGATACGCAGTATTTT
. | TRBD1 | TRBJ1-2 | TRBV13 | CASSTKPGGSYGYTF | TGTGCCAGCAGCACAAAACCAGGGGGCTCGTATGGCTACACCTTC
once | . | TRBJ2-7 | TRBV4-1 | CASSQGRGTGSYEQYF | TGCGCCAGCAGCCAAGGCCGTGGAACGGGATCCTACGAGCAGTACTTC
. | . | TRBJ1-5 | TRBV2 | CASSDNTGFNQPQHF | TGTGCCAGCAGTGATAATACAGGGTTTAATCAGCCCCAGCATTTT
. | . | TRBJ1-2 | TRBV6-5 | CASSYLRQDSRGYTF | TGTGCCAGCAGTTACTTACGTCAGGACAGCCGTGGCTACACCTTC
. | . | TRBJ1-1 | TRBV28 | CASSPYSNTEAFF | TGTGCCAGCAGTCCTTACAGTAACACTGAAGCTTTCTTT
. | TRBD1 | TRBJ1-2 | TRBV5-4 | CANNPRGVGCYGYTF | TGTGCCAACAACCCCAGGGGGGTGGGGTGTTATGGCTACACCTTC
. | TRBD2 | TRBJ2-5 | TRBV5-1 | CASSLGFSGIEETQYF | TGCGCCAGCAGCTTGGGGTTTAGCGGGATAGAAGAGACCCAGTACTTC
. | TRBD1 | TRBJ1-1 | TRBV19 | CASSLTGKTEAFF | TGTGCCAGTAGCTTGACAGGGAAGACTGAAGCTTTCTTT
. | . | TRBJ1-1 | TRBV19 | CASRDRDTEAFF | TGTGCCAGTAGGGACAGAGACACTGAAGCTTTCTTT
once | . | TRBJ2-1 | TRBV9 | CASSVGVGKYNEQFF | TGTGCCAGCAGCGTAGGGGTCGGGAAATACAATGAGCAGTTCTTC
few | TRBD2 | TRBJ2-1 | TRBV4-3 | CASSQDPPSGPNEQFF | TGCGCCAGCAGCCAAGATCCGCCTAGCGGACCCAATGAGCAGTTCTTC
. | . | TRBJ2-3 | TRBV5-1 | CASSLAGVDTQYF | TGCGCCAGCAGCTTGGCCGGGGTGGATACGCAGTATTTT
. | . | TRBJ2-7 | TRBV10-2 | CASSPVQKRGISYEQYF | TGCGCCAGCAGCCCGGTTCAAAAGAGGGGGATCTCCTACGAGCAGTACTTC
. | . | TRBJ1-5 | TRBV28 | CASTKRWGKNQPQHF | TGTGCCAGCACAAAAAGGTGGGGCAAAAATCAGCCCCAGCATTTT
. | . | TRBJ2-7 | TRBV10-3 | CAISAGTNYEQYF | TGTGCCATCAGTGCCGGGACAAACTACGAGCAGTACTTC
. | . | TRBJ1-2 | TRBV7-9 | CASSLAGQGSYGYTF | TGTGCCAGCAGCTTAGCGGGGCAGGGAAGCTATGGCTACACCTTC
. | TRBD1 | TRBJ1-6 | TRBV7-8 | CASRTSGQGNSPLHF | TGTGCCAGCAGGACGTCGGGACAGGGGAATTCACCCCTCCACTTT
. | TRBD2 | TRBJ2-5 | TRBV9 | CASSGTSGRAGETQYF | TGTGCCAGCAGCGGCACTAGCGGGAGGGCCGGGGAGACCCAGTACTTC
. | . | TRBJ2-4 | TRBV29-1 | CSVVGRLAKNIQYF | TGCAGCGTTGTCGGCAGACTAGCCAAAAACATTCAGTACTTC
. | . | TRBJ2-1 | TRBV5-8 | CASSSLHNEQFF | TGTGCCAGCAGCTCCCTCCACAATGAGCAGTTCTTC
. | . | TRBJ1-1 | TRBV4-3 | CASSQDPRKNMNTEAFF | TGCGCCAGCAGCCAAGATCCTAGGAAGAATATGAACACTGAAGCTTTCTTT
. | . | TRBJ2-3 | TRBV9 | CASSVVGRGSTDTQYF | TGTGCCAGCAGCGTAGTTGGTAGGGGGAGCACAGATACGCAGTATTTT
. | TRBD1 | TRBJ1-3 | TRBV6-6 | CASFGRGQGGNTIYF | TGTGCCAGCTTTGGTAGGGGGCAAGGTGGAAACACCATATATTTT
. | . | TRBJ2-5 | TRBV2 | CASSEIAEQETQYF | TGTGCCAGCTCCGAGATAGCGGAACAAGAGACCCAGTACTTC
. | . | TRBJ2-5 | TRBV2 | CASSFSSDGRGETQYF | TGTGCCAGCAGTTTCTCCTCGGACGGCAGAGGGGAGACCCAGTACTTC
few | . | TRBJ2-5 | TRBV29-1 | CSVEDLRLLYF | TGCAGCGTTGAAGATCTTAGACTTCTCTACTTC
. | . | TRBJ2-7 | TRBV11-2 | CASSLQARYEQYF | TGTGCCAGCAGCTTACAGGCCCGCTACGAGCAGTACTTC
. | TRBD2 | TRBJ2-1 | TRBV10-1 | CASSDSFGTSAWGEQFF | TGCGCCAGCAGTGACTCCTTCGGGACTAGCGCTTGGGGTGAGCAGTTCTTC
. | . | TRBJ2-6 | TRBV18 | CASSPVAGLAGANVLTF | TGTGCCAGCTCACCAGTTGCAGGGCTGGCGGGGGCCAACGTCCTGACTTTC
. | TRBD2 | TRBJ2-1 | TRBV19 | CASSRGLAHYNEQFF | TGTGCCAGTAGCCGGGGACTAGCGCACTACAATGAGCAGTTCTTC
. | . | TRBJ1-1 | TRBV15 | CATSREQIVNTEAFF | TGTGCCACCAGCAGAGAACAGATTGTGAACACTGAAGCTTTCTTT
. | . | TRBJ1-6 | TRBV6-6 | CASSRSRENYNSPLHF | TGTGCCAGCAGTCGATCCCGGGAGAACTATAATTCACCCCTCCACTTT
. | TRBD2 | TRBJ2-3 | TRBV12-5 | CASAETPRGGTDTQYF | TGTGCTAGTGCCGAAACACCGCGGGGGGGCACAGATACGCAGTATTTT
. | . | TRBJ2-7 | TRBV6-1 | CASSGRLAVDEQYF | TGTGCCAGCAGTGGTCGGCTAGCTGTCGACGAGCAGTACTTC
. | . | TRBJ2-6 | TRBV19 | CASRYSGANVLTF | TGTGCCAGTAGATACTCTGGGGCCAACGTCCTGACTTTC
. | . | TRBJ2-5 | TRBV4-1 | CASSQVAGFGETQYF | TGCGCCAGCAGCCAAGTGGCGGGGTTCGGAGAGACCCAGTACTTC
. | TRBD2 | TRBJ2-3 | TRBV7-2 | CASSSGLAGGPADTQYF | TGTGCCAGCAGCTCAGGACTAGCGGGGGGGCCAGCAGATACGCAGTATTTT
. | . | TRBJ1-1 | TRBV11-2 | CASTLYTEAFF | TGTGCCAGCACCCTCTACACTGAAGCTTTCTTT
. | . | TRBJ2-2 | TRBV9 | CASSPRGRGQYGELFF | TGTGCCAGCAGCCCCCGCGGCAGGGGTCAGTACGGGGAGCTGTTTTTT
. | TRBD1 | TRBJ2-1 | TRBV27 | CASSSRTGGNEQFF | TGTGCCAGCAGTTCCCGGACAGGGGGCAATGAGCAGTTCTTC
. | . | TRBJ1-1 | TRBV9 | CASSRSLLNTEAFF | TGTGCCAGCAGCCGCAGTTTGTTGAACACTGAAGCTTTCTTT
. | . | TRBJ1-5 | TRBV27 | CASSFRGSNQPQHF | TGTGCCAGCAGTTTTAGGGGCAGCAATCAGCCCCAGCATTTT
. | TRBD2 | TRBJ2-7 | TRBV5-6 | CASNDGLAVSYEQYF | TGTGCCAGCAACGACGGACTAGCGGTCTCCTACGAGCAGTACTTC
. | TRBD1 | TRBJ1-5 | TRBV19 | CASTNGQGVLQPQHF | TGTGCCAGTACCAATGGACAGGGGGTTTTGCAGCCCCAGCATTTT